The 32 T cell receptor beta chains listed next were all sequenced from one sample in a study of T cells in Graves' hyperthyroidism and ophthalmopathy. Using RNA transcripts as the source, TCR beta CDR3 regions were amplified. The study used the HTBI primer set for a first-round RT-PCR of the TCR CDR3. TCRdb called the multiplex PCR reads again in MiXCR, with one record for every CDR3 protein. The sample lists some 600,000 distinct CDR3 sequences; 40% to 55% were seen once. Sequencing was done on a sample of peripheral blood or thyroid tissue (not recorded which). These receptors were taken from a woman younger than 30 with Graves' hyperthyroidism.

This clonotype has just a few counts. This chain links TRBV6-1 with TRBJ2-7; TRBD2 aligns across 8 bases. Germline CDR1 and CDR2: MNHNS and SASEGT. The CDR3 totals 14 residues. The J segment lost 4 bases and the V segment lost 6 bases, leaving 8 bases of the junction unmatched. The CDR3 is CASSRSGSLYEQYF. CDR3 nucleotides: TGTGCCAGCAGCAGAAGCGGGAGTCTTTACGAGCAGTACTTC.

The V and J genes are TRBV10-3 and TRBJ1-2; TRBD1 is a possible D gene (6 bases). CDR1 is ENHRY and CDR2 is SYGVKD in the germline V gene. V lost 3 bases, J lost 3 bases, and 11 bases lay in between. CDR3 length: 14 amino acids. The CDR3 sequence: CAISDPPGDYGYTF. DNA of the CDR3: TGTGCCATCAGTGATCCCCCAGGGGACTATGGCTACACCTTC.

The chain is built from TRBV20-1 and TRBJ1-5; D perhaps matches TRBD1 (6 bases). This CDR3 has 15 residues. V was pared by 6 bases and J by 4 bases, with 19 bases between. Germline CDR1 DFQATT, CDR2 SNEGSKA (reference sequence). The CDR3 DNA sequence: TGCAGTGCAAAGGACCCGGGACAAGGTAATCAGCCCCAGCATTTT. This translates into CSAKDPGQGNQPQHF.

The chain is built from TRBV20-1 and TRBJ2-7; D call uncertain. Germline CDR1 reads DFQATT; CDR2 reads SNEGSKA (reference sequence). The CDR3 extends over 14 amino acids. Deletions cut 0 bases from V and 3 bases from J, with 12 bases between. DNA for the CDR3: TGCAGTGCTAGAGATCTGGCAGGAGTCTACGAGCAGTACTTC. Amino acids: CSARDLAGVYEQYF.

This clonotype has just a few counts. V usage is TRBV2 and J usage is TRBJ2-2; D unresolved. Germline V gene data show CDR1 as SNHLY and CDR2 as FYNNEI. This CDR3 has 12 amino acids. Trimming took off 7 bases at V and 5 bases at J, with 8 bases between the two ends. The CDR3 coding sequence is TGTGCCAGCAACAGACCAACCGGGGAGCTGTTTTTT. Amino acid sequence: CASNRPTGELFF.

The chain has TRBV7-2 and TRBJ2-3; weak D call: TRBD2 (6 bases). The CDR3 loop spans 12 amino acids. Trimming removed 5 bases at V and 4 bases at J, with 7 bases between. Germline loops: CDR1 SGHTA, CDR2 FQGNSA. Here the CDR3 reads CASSRGSDTQYF. Written as DNA, the CDR3 is TGTGCCAGCAGCCGGGGGTCAGATACGCAGTATTTT.

This clonotype was observed many times. The chain recombines TRBV24-1 with TRBJ1-1; 10 bases are shared with TRBD1. Germline loops: CDR1 KGHDR, CDR2 SFDVKD. V lost 3 bases and J lost 6; bases outside the gene matches: 3. CDR3 length: 14 amino acids. The CDR3 reads CATSDRTGGPEAFF. The CDR3 nucleotides are TGTGCCACCAGTGATCGGACAGGGGGGCCTGAAGCTTTCTTT.

This chain links TRBV20-1 with TRBJ1-2; the D is unclear. CDR1 and CDR2 from the germline V gene are DFQATT and SNEGSKA (reference sequence). The V gene lost 5 bases and the J gene lost 7 bases, with 17 bases spanning the gap. CDR3 length: 13 residues. CDR3 protein: CSAVPSGRSGYTF. CDR3 DNA sequence: TGCAGTGCTGTTCCTAGCGGGAGATCTGGCTACACCTTC.

The chain joins TRBV15 to TRBJ2-7, with D perhaps matching TRBD1 or TRBD2 (5 bases each). Trimming removed 4 bases from V and 0 bases from J, with 13 bases in between. CDR1 is LNHNV and CDR2 is YYDKDF in the germline V gene (reference sequence). This CDR3 comprises 15 residues. The CDR3 protein is CATSKHGTVSYEQYF. The CDR3 DNA reads TGTGCCACCAGCAAACACGGGACGGTCTCCTACGAGCAGTACTTC.

The J gene is TRBJ2-7, the V gene TRBV7-2; no firm D call. V was pared by 6 bases and J by 1 base, with 13 bases between. The CDR3 sequence is 14 residues long. The germline V gene has CDR1 SGHTA and CDR2 FQGNSA. The CDR3 is CASSTAATSYEQYF. CDR3 DNA: TGTGCCAGCAGTACAGCAGCCACGTCCTACGAGCAGTACTTC. The variable domain in full, with the rest retrieved from reference TRBV7-2 and TRBJ2-7, is GAGVSQSPSNKVTEKGKDVELRCDPISGHTALYWYRQSLGQGLEFLIYFQGNSAPDKSGLPSDRFSAERTGGSVSTLTIQRTQQEDSAVYLCASSTAATSYEQYFGPGTRLTVT.

V is TRBV12-3 or TRBV12-4 and J is TRBJ1-1; D possibly corresponds to TRBD1 (5 bases). V lost 5 bases and J 10 bases, leaving 20 bases between the germline ends. The CDR3 runs to 14 residues. In DNA form, the CDR3 reads TGTGCCAGCAGTCCTGACCTAGGGCCAGGGCGAGCTTTCTTT. Protein sequence: CASSPDLGPGRAFF.

This clonotype has only a few counts. The V call is TRBV5-8, the J call TRBJ2-5, with 7 bases that match TRBD1. CDR1 is SGHTS, CDR2 YDEGEE, per germline. The junction had 10 bases not matched to a gene; V was cut back by 0 bases and J by 5 bases. The CDR3 contains 16 residues. The CDR3 region has the DNA TGTGCCAGCAGCTTGGTCCTGACAGGGTGGAAGGAGACCCAGTACTTC. Translating gives CASSLVLTGWKETQYF. The whole variable domain, remainder taken from reference TRBV5-8 and TRBJ2-5, is EAGVTQSPTHLIKTRGQQATLRCSPISGHTSVYWYQQALGLGLQFLLWYDEGEERNRGNFPPRFSGRQFPNYSSELNVNALELEDSALYLCASSLVLTGWKETQYFGPGTRLLVL.

The CDR3 protein is CASSLGPRDGYTF. The CDR3 DNA sequence: TGTGCCAGCAGCCTGGGACCTCGAGATGGCTACACCTTC. The chain links TRBV7-2 to TRBJ1-2, with D maybe TRBD1 (5 bases). CDR1 is SGHTA and CDR2 is FQGNSA in the germline V gene. CDR3 length: 13 residues. V lost 5 bases to trimming and J lost 6 bases, with 13 bases between them.

As to this clonotype: An end of the junction differs from the germline gene, which may be a read error. The chain employs TRBV25-1 and TRBJ1-1; no definite D call. CDR1 and CDR2 from the germline V gene are MGHDK and SYGVNS. The CDR3 consists of 14 residues. CDR3 nucleotides: TGCGCCAGCAGCCATTATCCGGGGATCACTGAAGCTTTCTTT. It encodes CASSHYPGITEAFF.

Concerning this clonotype: The junction shows a germline mismatch at one end, possibly a read error. The chain recombines TRBV7-9 with TRBJ2-7; D is possibly TRBD2 (5 bases). Germline V gene data show CDR1 as SEHNR and CDR2 as FQNEAQ (reference sequence). This CDR3 comprises 15 residues. In DNA, the CDR3 is TGTGTCAGCAGCTTCAGCTACTCTAGCAGCTACGAGCAGTACTTC. Translated: CVSSFSYSSSYEQYF.

This chain joins TRBV15 and TRBJ1-5; D is perhaps TRBD1 (5 bases). The CDR3 is made up of 14 amino acids. Germline lookup yields CDR1 LNHNV and CDR2 YYDKDF (reference sequence). V lost 5 bases and J 3 bases, leaving 11 bases between the germline ends. CDR3 region: CATSSIRDNQPQHF. Written as DNA, the CDR3 is TGTGCCACCAGCTCGATCAGGGACAATCAGCCCCAGCATTTT.

This clonotype was seen a handful of times. The chain uses TRBV20-1 and TRBJ2-7; TRBD2 matches at 11 bases. Germline V lookup: CDR1 DFQATT, CDR2 SNEGSKA (reference sequence). The CDR3 spans 12 residues. The CDR3 region is CRVAGGPHEQYF. Here the CDR3 DNA reads TGCAGGGTAGCGGGAGGGCCCCACGAGCAGTACTTC.

This clonotype was observed many times. This chain links TRBV29-1 with TRBJ1-2, with 11 bases fitting TRBD1. Germline assignment: CDR1 SQVTM and CDR2 ANQGSEA. The V segment lost 6 bases and the J segment 7 bases; nucleotides outside the gene matches: 4. The CDR3 runs 12 residues. The CDR3 region has the DNA TGCAGCGTCGGACAGGGGGCTTTTGGCTACACCTTC. Protein: CSVGQGAFGYTF.

The rearrangement uses TRBV6-5 and TRBJ2-5; a weak D match, TRBD2 (5 bases). The DNA end favors TRBJ2-7, so the J call may be wrong. The CDR3 length is 17 residues. Germline V gene sequence: CDR1 MNHEY, CDR2 SVGAGI. CDR3 amino acids: CASSYSSIRLPGYEQYF. The CDR3 bases are TGTGCCAGCAGTTACTCGAGTATCCGCCTCCCGGGATACGAGCAGTACTTC.

This chain uses TRBV7-2 with TRBJ1-2; 7 nucleotides match TRBD1. The CDR3 loop spans 14 amino acids. Germline V gene lookup returns CDR1 SGHTA and CDR2 FQGNSA. The V and J ends lost 5 bases and 6 bases, in that order; junction bases with no gene match: 9. Here the CDR3 DNA reads TGTGCCAGCAGCGAGGGTGGCAGGGGGGATGGCTACACCTTC. This sequence encodes CASSEGGRGDGYTF.

Comment on this clonotype: The junction departs from germline at one end; a sequencing error may be responsible. The chain carries TRBV10-1 and TRBJ1-2; 7 bases are shared with TRBD1. CDR1 is WNHNN and CDR2 is SYGVQD in the germline V gene (reference sequence). This CDR3 has 13 residues. The CDR3 sequence: CASSEVTGDGYTF. The CDR3 nucleotides read TGTGCCAGCAGTGAAGTCACAGGGGATGGCTACACCTTC.

This chain connects TRBV2 to TRBJ1-2; perhaps TRBD1 as D (5 bases). V gave up 4 bases and J gave up 6 bases, with 12 bases separating them. The CDR3 is made up of 13 amino acids. Germline-derived CDR1 and CDR2 are SNHLY and FYNNEI. The CDR3, as DNA: TGTGCCAGCAGTGCCGTCGGCAGGGATGGCTACACCTTC. This gives the protein CASSAVGRDGYTF.

This clonotype was seen at least ten times. The chain uses TRBV6-5 and TRBJ1-6; D ambiguous. The V gene lost 2 bases and the J gene lost 11 bases, with 7 bases spanning the gap. The CDR3 sequence is 12 residues long. The germline gives CDR1 MNHEY, CDR2 SVGAGI. The CDR3 region has the DNA TGTGCCAGCAGTTACCCCCAACCACCCCTCCACTTT. As protein: CASSYPQPPLHF.

This clonotype was seen only a few times. CDR3 amino acids: CASSLSPETNTEAFF. DNA of the CDR3: TGCGCCAGCAGTCTTTCTCCAGAAACGAACACTGAAGCTTTCTTT. J is TRBJ1-1 and V is TRBV4-1; D unresolved. With 6 bases removed from V and 1 base from J, the gap between germline ends came to 15 bases. There are 15 residues in the CDR3. Germline V gene data show CDR1 as MGHRA and CDR2 as YSYEKL.

This clonotype came up many times. The chain recombines TRBV2 with TRBJ2-2, with 11 bases identical to TRBD1. Germline V lookup: CDR1 SNHLY, CDR2 FYNNEI. CDR3 length: 15 residues. V shed 7 bases, J shed 5 bases, and the junction held 6 bases outside the gene matches. CDR3 sequence reads: CASITDRGQTGELFF. The CDR3 nucleotides read TGTGCCAGCATTACGGACAGGGGGCAGACCGGGGAGCTGTTTTTT.

The chain joins TRBV7-2 to TRBJ2-3, with 9 bases aligning to TRBD2. CDR3 size: 15 residues. CDR1 is SGHTA, CDR2 FQGNSA, per germline. The V gene end was trimmed by 8 bases and the J gene end by 3 bases; junction bases not matched to a gene: 9. The CDR3 DNA is TGTGCCAGCGGATCGGCGGGAGGGCGAACAGATACGCAGTATTTT. Amino acids: CASGSAGGRTDTQYF.

The chain carries TRBV10-3 and TRBJ1-4; no definite D call. The CDR3 covers 12 residues. Per the germline V gene, CDR1 is ENHRY and CDR2 is SYGVKD. V was shortened by 7 bases and J by 6 bases, with 9 bases between the two germline ends. CDR3 sequence reads: CAITLGYEKLFF. DNA of the CDR3: TGTGCCATCACCCTTGGGTATGAAAAACTGTTTTTT.

The sample holds a few counts of this clonotype. The chain carries TRBV10-2 and TRBJ1-5; no definite D call. CDR3 length equals 17 residues. Germline loops: CDR1 WSHSY, CDR2 SAAADI. The V end was cut by 0 bases, the J end by 0 bases, with 12 bases between. The CDR3 DNA reads TGCGCCAGCAGTGAGTCTGTAGGGAAAAATAGCAATCAGCCCCAGCATTTT. This gives the protein CASSESVGKNSNQPQHF.

Remarks on this clonotype: Compared with germline, one end of the junction differs, possibly owing to a read error. This chain connects TRBV7-6 to TRBJ2-7; TRBD2 aligns across 10 bases. This CDR3 is built from 16 residues. The germline V gene has CDR1 SGHVS and CDR2 FNYEAQ. The CDR3 spells CASSLMPSGSPYEQYF. For the CDR3, the DNA is TGCGCCAGCAGCCTGATGCCTAGCGGGAGTCCATACGAGCAGTACTTC.

The chain recombines TRBV7-6 with TRBJ2-3; D is possibly TRBD1 (6 bases). This CDR3 spans 12 amino acids. Trimming removed 7 bases from V and 5 bases from J, with 10 bases in between. Germline assignment: CDR1 SGHVS and CDR2 FNYEAQ. The CDR3 here is CASKQGGDTQYF. The CDR3 coding sequence is TGTGCCAGCAAACAGGGTGGAGATACGCAGTATTTT.

V and J are TRBV14 and TRBJ1-1; no definite D call. The length of the CDR3 is 11 residues. V lost 0 bases and J lost 10, with 6 bases in between. The germline gives CDR1 SGHDN, CDR2 FVKESK. In nucleotides, the CDR3 is TGTGCCAGCAGCCAAGATCTGGTAGCTTTCTTT. It translates to CASSQDLVAFF.

J is TRBJ1-1 and V is TRBV11-2; weak D call: TRBD1 (5 bases). Germline lookup yields CDR1 SGHAT and CDR2 FQNNGV. V was shortened by 3 bases and J by 4 bases, with 15 bases between the two germline ends. The CDR3 loop spans 15 amino acids. CDR3 residues: CASSLGRFFFTEAFF. CDR3 coding DNA: TGTGCCAGCAGCTTGGGGCGTTTCTTCTTCACTGAAGCTTTCTTT. The full variable domain, completed using reference TRBV11-2 and TRBJ1-1, is EAGVAQSPRYKIIEKRQSVAFWCNPISGHATLYWYQQILGQGPKLLIQFQNNGVVDDSQLPKDRFSAERLKGVDSTLKIQPAKLEDSAVYLCASSLGRFFFTEAFFGQGTRLTVV.